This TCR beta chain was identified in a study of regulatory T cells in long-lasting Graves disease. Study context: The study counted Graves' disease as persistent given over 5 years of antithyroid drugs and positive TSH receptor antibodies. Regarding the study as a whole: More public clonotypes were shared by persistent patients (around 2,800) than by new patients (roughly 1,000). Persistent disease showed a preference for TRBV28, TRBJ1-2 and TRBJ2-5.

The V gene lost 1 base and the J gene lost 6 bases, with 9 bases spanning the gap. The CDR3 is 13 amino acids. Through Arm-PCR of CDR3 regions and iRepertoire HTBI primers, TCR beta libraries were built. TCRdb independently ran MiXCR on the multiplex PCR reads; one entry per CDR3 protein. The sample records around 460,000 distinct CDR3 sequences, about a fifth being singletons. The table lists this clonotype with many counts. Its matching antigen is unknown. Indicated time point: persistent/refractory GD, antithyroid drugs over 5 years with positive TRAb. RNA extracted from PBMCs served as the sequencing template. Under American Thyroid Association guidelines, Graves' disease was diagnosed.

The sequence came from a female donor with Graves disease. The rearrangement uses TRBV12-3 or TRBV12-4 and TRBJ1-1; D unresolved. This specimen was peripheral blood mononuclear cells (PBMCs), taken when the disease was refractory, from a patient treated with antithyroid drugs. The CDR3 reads CASSLELIPEAFF. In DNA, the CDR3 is TGTGCCAGCAGTTTAGAATTGATCCCTGAAGCTTTCTTT.